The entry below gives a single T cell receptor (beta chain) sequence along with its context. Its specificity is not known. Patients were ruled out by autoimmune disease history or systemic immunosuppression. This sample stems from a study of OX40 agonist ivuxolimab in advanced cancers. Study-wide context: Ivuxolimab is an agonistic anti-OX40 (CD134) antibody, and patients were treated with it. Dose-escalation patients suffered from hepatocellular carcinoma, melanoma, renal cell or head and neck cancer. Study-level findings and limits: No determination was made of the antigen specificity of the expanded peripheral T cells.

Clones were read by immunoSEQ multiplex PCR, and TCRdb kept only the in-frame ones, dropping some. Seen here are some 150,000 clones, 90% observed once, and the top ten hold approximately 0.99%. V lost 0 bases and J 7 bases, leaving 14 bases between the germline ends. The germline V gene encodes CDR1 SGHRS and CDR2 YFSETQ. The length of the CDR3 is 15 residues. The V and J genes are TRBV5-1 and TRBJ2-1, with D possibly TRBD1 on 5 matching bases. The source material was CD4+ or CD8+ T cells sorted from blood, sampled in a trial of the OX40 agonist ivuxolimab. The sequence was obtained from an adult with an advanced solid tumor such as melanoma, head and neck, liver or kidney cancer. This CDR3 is CASSLAAKGFNEQFF. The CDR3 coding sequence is TGCGCCAGCAGCTTGGCCGCGAAGGGGTTTAATGAGCAGTTCTTC.